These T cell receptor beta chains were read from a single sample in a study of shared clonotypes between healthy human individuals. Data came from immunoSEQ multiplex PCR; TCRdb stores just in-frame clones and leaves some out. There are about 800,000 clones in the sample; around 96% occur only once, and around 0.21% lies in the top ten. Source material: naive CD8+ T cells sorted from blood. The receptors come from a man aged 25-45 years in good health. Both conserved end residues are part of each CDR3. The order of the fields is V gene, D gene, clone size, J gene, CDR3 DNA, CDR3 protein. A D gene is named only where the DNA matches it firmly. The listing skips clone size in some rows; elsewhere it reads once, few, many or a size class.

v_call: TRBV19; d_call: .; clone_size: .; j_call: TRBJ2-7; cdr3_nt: TGTGCCAGTACCACAGGGCACGAGCAGTACTTC; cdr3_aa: CASTTGHEQYF
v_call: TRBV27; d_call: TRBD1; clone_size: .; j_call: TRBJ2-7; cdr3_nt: TGTGCCAGCGGAGACAGGGTCTCCTACGAGCAGTACTTC; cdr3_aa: CASGDRVSYEQYF
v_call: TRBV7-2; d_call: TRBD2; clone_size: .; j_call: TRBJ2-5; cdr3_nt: TGTGCCAGCGGCGGGCAAGCGGGAGTGACCCAGTACTTC; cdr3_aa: CASGGQAGVTQYF
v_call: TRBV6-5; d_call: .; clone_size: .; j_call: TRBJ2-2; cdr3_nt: TGTGCCAGCAGTTACGGCTTGGGTACCGGGGAGCTGTTTTTT; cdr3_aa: CASSYGLGTGELFF
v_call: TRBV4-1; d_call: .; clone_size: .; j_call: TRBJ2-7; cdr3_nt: TGCGCCAGCAGCCAAGAAGACAACTACGAGCAGTACTTC; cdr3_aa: CASSQEDNYEQYF
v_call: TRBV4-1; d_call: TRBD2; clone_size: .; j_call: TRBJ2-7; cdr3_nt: TGCGCCAGCAGCCAACATCTAGCGGGAGGTGGAGAGCAGTACTTC; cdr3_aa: CASSQHLAGGGEQYF
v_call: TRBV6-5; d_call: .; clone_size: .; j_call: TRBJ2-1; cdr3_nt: TGTGCCAGCAGTTCCATCTCGGGTACTGAGCAGTTCTTC; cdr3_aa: CASSSISGTEQFF
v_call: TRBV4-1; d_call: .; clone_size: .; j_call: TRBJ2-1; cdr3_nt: TGCGCCAGCAGCCAGAAACTCGACAGCGTCAATGAGCAGTTCTTC; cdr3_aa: CASSQKLDSVNEQFF
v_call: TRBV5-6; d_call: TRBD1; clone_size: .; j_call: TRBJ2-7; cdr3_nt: TGTGCCAGCAGCTTGGTGGGACAGAACTACGAGCAGTACTTC; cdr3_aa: CASSLVGQNYEQYF
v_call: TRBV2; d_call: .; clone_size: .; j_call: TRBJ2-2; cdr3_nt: TGTGCCAGCACTGGAGGAGGGGCCGGGGAGCTGTTTTTT; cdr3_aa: CASTGGGAGELFF
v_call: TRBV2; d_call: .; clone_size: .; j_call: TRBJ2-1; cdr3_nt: TGCGGCACAGTCCGGTACAATGAGCAGTTCTTC; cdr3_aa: CGTVRYNEQFF
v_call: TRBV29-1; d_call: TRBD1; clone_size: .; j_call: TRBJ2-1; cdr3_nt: TGCAGCGTACAGGGGTTTGACACGACTAAATCCTACAATGAGCAGTTCTTC; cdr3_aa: CSVQGFDTTKSYNEQFF
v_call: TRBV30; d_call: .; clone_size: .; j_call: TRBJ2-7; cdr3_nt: TGTGCCTGGAGTGTGGAACTTTACGAGCAGTACTTC; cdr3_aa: CAWSVELYEQYF
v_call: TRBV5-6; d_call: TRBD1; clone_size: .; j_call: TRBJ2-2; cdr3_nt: TGTGCCAGCAGCCCGAGACAGGGGTCCCCCGGGGAGCTGTTTTTT; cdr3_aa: CASSPRQGSPGELFF
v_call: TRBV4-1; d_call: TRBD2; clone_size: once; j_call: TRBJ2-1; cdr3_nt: TGCGCCAGCAGCCAAGACTCCCCTGCGGGAGGGGCGACCAATGAGCAGTTCTTC; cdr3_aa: CASSQDSPAGGATNEQFF
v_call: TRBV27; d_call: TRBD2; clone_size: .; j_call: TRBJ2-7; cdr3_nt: TGTGCCAGCAGTTTAAGGCTAGCGGGCCCCTTCCCCTACGAGCAGTACTTC; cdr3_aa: CASSLRLAGPFPYEQYF
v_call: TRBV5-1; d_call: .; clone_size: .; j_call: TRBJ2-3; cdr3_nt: TGCGCCAGCAGCTCCCCCCGGACTCAAGGTACGCAGTATTTT; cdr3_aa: CASSSPRTQGTQYF
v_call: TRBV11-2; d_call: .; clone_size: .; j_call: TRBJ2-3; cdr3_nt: TGTGCCAGCAGCTTTCCAGGGGTAGGGGAAGTTACGCAGTATTTT; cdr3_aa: CASSFPGVGEVTQYF
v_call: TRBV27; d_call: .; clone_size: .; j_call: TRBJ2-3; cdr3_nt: TGTGCCAGCAGACCCAGCGGCATCACAGATACGCAGTATTTT; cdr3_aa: CASRPSGITDTQYF
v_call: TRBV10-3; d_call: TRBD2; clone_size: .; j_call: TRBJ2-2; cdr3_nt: TGTGCCATCAGTGATACGACTAGCGTGACCGGGGAGCTGTTTTTT; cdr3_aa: CAISDTTSVTGELFF
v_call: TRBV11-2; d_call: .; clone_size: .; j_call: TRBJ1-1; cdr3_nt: TGTGCCAGCAGCTTAGGGGGACACATGAGCGAGATGAACACTGAAGCTTTCTTT; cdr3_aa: CASSLGGHMSEMNTEAFF
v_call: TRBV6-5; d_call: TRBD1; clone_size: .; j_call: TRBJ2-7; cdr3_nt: TGTGCCAGCAGTTACTCCGGGACAGTTGCCTACGAGCAGTACTTC; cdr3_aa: CASSYSGTVAYEQYF
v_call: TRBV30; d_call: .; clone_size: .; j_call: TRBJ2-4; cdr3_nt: TGTGCCTGGGGATTTGACTTGGTCCCTCAGTACTTC; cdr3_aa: CAWGFDLVPQYF
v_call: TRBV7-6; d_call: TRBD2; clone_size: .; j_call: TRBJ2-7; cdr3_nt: TGTGCCAGCAGCCCACGAGCGGGAGCATACATGTACGAGCAGTACTTC; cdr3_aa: CASSPRAGAYMYEQYF
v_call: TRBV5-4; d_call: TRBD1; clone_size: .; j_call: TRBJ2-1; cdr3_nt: TGTGCCAGCAGCTTCACGGGACAGGGGAACAATGAGCAGTTCTTC; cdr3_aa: CASSFTGQGNNEQFF
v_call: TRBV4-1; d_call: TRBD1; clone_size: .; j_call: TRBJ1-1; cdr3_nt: TGCGCCAGCAGCCATAGACACCATTCGGACAGGGGAAAGACTGAAGCTTTCTTT; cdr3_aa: CASSHRHHSDRGKTEAFF
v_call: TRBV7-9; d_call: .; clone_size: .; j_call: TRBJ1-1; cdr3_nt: TGTGCCAGCAGCTTAGTTATGGAGGGCACTGAAGCTTTCTTT; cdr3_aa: CASSLVMEGTEAFF
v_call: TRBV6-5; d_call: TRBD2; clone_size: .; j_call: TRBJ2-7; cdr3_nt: TGTGCCAGCGGGGGGGGATCCTACGAGCAGTACTTC; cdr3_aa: CASGGGSYEQYF
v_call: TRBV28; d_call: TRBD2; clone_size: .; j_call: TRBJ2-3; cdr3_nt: TGTGCCAGCAGTTTAAGGGCGGGAGTTTCAGATACGCAGTATTTT; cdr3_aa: CASSLRAGVSDTQYF
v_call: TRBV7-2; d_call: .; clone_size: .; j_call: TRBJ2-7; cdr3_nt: TGTGCCAGCAGCTTATTTCCGGGAGAAAATGACGAGCAGTACTTC; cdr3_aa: CASSLFPGENDEQYF
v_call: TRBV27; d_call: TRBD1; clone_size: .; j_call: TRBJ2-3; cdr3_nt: TGTGCCAGCAGTTCTTGGACAGGGGGCACAGATACGCAGTATTTT; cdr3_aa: CASSSWTGGTDTQYF
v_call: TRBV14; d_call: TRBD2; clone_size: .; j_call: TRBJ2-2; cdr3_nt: TGTGCCAGCAGCCGCTTAGCGGGAGGGCCTGGCACCGGGGAGCTGTTTTTT; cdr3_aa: CASSRLAGGPGTGELFF
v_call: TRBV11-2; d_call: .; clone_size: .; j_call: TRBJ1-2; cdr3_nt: TGTGCCAGCAGCTCCCCCCGGGAGGATAACTATGGCTACACCTTC; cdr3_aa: CASSSPREDNYGYTF
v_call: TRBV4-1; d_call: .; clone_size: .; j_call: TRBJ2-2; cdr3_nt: TGCGCCAGCAGCCAATACCTCGGGCAGGGTGACGGGGAGCTGTTTTTT; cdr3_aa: CASSQYLGQGDGELFF
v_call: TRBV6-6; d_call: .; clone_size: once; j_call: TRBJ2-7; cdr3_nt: TGTGCCAGCAATTCCCTAGGGCACTCCTACGAGCAGTACTTC; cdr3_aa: CASNSLGHSYEQYF
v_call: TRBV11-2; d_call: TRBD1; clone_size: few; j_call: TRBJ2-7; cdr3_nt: TGTGCCAGCAGCTTAGTGGCAGGGGGCACCTACGAGCAGTACTTC; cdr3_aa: CASSLVAGGTYEQYF
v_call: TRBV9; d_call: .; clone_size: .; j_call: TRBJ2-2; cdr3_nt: TGTGCCAGCAGCCGAACAGGGAACACCGGGGAGCTGTTTTTT; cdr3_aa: CASSRTGNTGELFF
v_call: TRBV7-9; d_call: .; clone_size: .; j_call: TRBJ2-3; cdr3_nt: TGTGCCAGCAGCTTAGGGACGGCAAGCACAGATACGCAGTATTTT; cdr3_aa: CASSLGTASTDTQYF
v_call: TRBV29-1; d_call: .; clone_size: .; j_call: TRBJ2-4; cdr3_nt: TGCAGCGTGGATGCGGGGCAGTCAGCCAAAAACATTCAGTACTTC; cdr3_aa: CSVDAGQSAKNIQYF
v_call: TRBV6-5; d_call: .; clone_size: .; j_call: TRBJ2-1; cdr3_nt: TGTGCCAGCAGTTATGGGGCAGGGAGTGAGCAGTTCTTC; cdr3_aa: CASSYGAGSEQFF
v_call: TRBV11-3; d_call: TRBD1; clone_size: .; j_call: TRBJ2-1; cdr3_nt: TGTGCCAGCAGCTTAGGAACAGGGGTGGACAATGAGCAGTTCTTC; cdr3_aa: CASSLGTGVDNEQFF
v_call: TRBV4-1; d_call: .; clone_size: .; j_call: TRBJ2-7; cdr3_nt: TGCGCCAGCAGCCACGGCGGTTCCTACGAGCAGTACTTC; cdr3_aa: CASSHGGSYEQYF
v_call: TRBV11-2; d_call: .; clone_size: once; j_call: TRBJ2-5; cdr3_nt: TGTGCCAGCAGCTTAAAAGGGGCCCTTAGGGAGACCCAGTACTTC; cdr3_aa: CASSLKGALRETQYF